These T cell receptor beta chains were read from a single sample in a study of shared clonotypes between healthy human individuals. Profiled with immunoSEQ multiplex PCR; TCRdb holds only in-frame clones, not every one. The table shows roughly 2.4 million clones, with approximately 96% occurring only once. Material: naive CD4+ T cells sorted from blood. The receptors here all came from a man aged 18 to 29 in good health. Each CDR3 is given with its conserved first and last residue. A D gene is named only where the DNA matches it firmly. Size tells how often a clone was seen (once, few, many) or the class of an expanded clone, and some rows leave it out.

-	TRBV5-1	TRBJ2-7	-	CASSLVGDTDEQYF	TGCGCCAGCAGCTTGGTAGGGGACACGGACGAGCAGTACTTC
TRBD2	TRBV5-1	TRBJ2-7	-	CASRPRSGGYEQYF	TGCGCCAGCAGGCCCAGGAGCGGGGGATACGAGCAGTACTTC
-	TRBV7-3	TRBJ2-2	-	CASSLTAGANTGELFF	TGTGCCAGCAGCTTAACGGCGGGGGCTAACACCGGGGAGCTGTTTTTT
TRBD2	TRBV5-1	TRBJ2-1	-	CASSTPTSGSAGYNEQFF	TGCGCCAGCAGCACGCCGACTAGCGGGAGTGCAGGCTACAATGAGCAGTTCTTC
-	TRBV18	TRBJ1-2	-	CASTKLQRINYGYTF	TGTGCCAGCACCAAACTACAGCGGATCAACTATGGCTACACCTTC
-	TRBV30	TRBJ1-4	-	CGGFANEKLFF	TGTGGGGGGTTTGCTAATGAAAAACTGTTTTTT
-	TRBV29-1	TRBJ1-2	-	CSVRRDYGYTF	TGCAGCGTCCGACGAGATTATGGCTACACCTTC
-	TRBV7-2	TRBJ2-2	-	CASSLDLLDSGELFF	TGTGCCAGCAGCTTGGACCTACTGGATTCCGGGGAGCTGTTTTTT
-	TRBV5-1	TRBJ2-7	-	CASSFGGDSSYEQYF	TGCGCCAGCAGCTTCGGCGGGGACAGCTCCTACGAGCAGTACTTC
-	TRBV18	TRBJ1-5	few	CASSPGDQPQHF	TGTGCCAGCTCACCAGGGGATCAGCCCCAGCATTTT
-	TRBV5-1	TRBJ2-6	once	CASSPGSSGANVLTF	TGCGCCAGCAGCCCAGGAAGCTCTGGGGCCAACGTCCTGACTTTC
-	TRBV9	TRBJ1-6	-	CASSVGPLNSPLHF	TGTGCCAGCAGCGTGGGACCTCTGAATTCACCCCTCCACTTT
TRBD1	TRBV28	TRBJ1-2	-	CASLDRGDYGYTF	TGTGCCAGCTTAGACAGGGGAGACTATGGCTACACCTTC
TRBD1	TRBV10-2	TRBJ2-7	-	CASSGRDRLYEQYF	TGCGCCAGCAGTGGGAGGGACAGGCTCTACGAGCAGTACTTC
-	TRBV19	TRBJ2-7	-	CASSPRVASSYEQYF	TGTGCCAGTAGTCCCCGGGTGGCTTCCTCCTACGAGCAGTACTTC
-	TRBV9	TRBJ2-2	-	CASSPPWGLGTGELFF	TGTGCCAGCAGCCCTCCGTGGGGGTTGGGCACCGGGGAGCTGTTTTTT
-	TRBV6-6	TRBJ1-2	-	CASRTISGLGNYGYTF	TGTGCCAGCAGGACAATTTCAGGGCTGGGAAACTATGGCTACACCTTC
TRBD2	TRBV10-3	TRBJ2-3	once	CAISAPGTSGHTDTQYF	TGTGCCATCAGTGCCCCCGGGACTAGCGGACACACAGATACGCAGTATTTT
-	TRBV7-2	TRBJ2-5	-	CASSQGGRETQYF	TGTGCCAGCAGCCAGGGGGGCCGTGAGACCCAGTACTTC
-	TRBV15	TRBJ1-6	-	CATSRDLVGGLGSPLHF	TGTGCCACCAGCAGAGATCTCGTTGGGGGATTGGGTTCACCCCTCCACTTT
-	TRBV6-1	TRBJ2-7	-	CASRAYEQYF	TGTGCCAGCAGGGCCTACGAGCAGTACTTC
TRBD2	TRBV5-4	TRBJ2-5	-	CAMAGEGYEETQYF	TGTGCCATGGCCGGGGAGGGATACGAAGAGACCCAGTACTTC
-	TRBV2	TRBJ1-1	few	CASRVDKAFF	TGTGCCAGCAGGGTGGACAAAGCTTTCTTT
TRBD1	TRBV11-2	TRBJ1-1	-	CASSTMADRGLTEAFF	TGTGCCAGCAGCACAATGGCCGACAGGGGGCTAACTGAAGCTTTCTTT
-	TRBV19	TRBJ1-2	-	CASSMSGSGYGYTF	TGTGCCAGTAGTATGTCCGGCTCTGGCTATGGCTACACCTTC
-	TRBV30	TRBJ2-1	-	CAWSVQALHEQFF	TGTGCCTGGAGTGTACAAGCATTGCATGAGCAGTTCTTC